Below are 30 T cell receptor beta chains sequenced from a single sample in a study of T-cell reconstitution after alpha-beta-depleted transplantation in children. General study points: Newly generated T cells supplied most T-cell counts and diversity one year post-transplant.

The authors prepared the TCRbeta library with unique molecular identifiers. TCRdb reanalysed the PCR reads using MiXCR and keeps one entry per CDR3 protein. The data hold some 300,000 distinct CDR3 sequences, with 6% to 10% observed a single time. Antigen specificity for these receptors is unknown. This material consisted of peripheral blood, taken 360 days after TCRalphabeta/CD19-depleted stem cell transplant. These receptors came from a female patient aged 2 to 10 who had a stem cell transplant for Fanconi anemia, so the T cells may come from the graft donor.

This chain links TRBV5-1 with TRBJ1-2; 8 bases agree with TRBD1. The CDR3 runs to 14 residues. CDR1 SGHRS and CDR2 YFSETQ come from the germline V gene. V was pared by 0 bases and J by 8 bases, with 6 bases of the junction left unmatched. The CDR3 spells CASSLAGQGEGYTF. Written as DNA, the CDR3 is TGCGCCAGCAGCTTGGCCGGACAGGGAGAGGGCTACACCTTC. Using reference TRBV5-1 and TRBJ1-2 for the parts outside the CDR3, the full variable domain is KAGVTQTPRYLIKTRGQQVTLSCSPISGHRSVSWYQQTPGQGLQFLFEYFSETQRNKGNFPGRFSGRQFSNSRSEMNVSTLELGDSALYLCASSLAGQGEGYTFGSGTRLTVV.

The J gene is TRBJ1-2, the V gene TRBV5-4; D is undetermined. The CDR3 runs to 15 residues. The V and J ends lost 4 bases and 8 bases respectively, with 21 bases between them. Germline lookup yields CDR1 SGHNT and CDR2 YYREEE (reference sequence). The CDR3 DNA is TGTGCCAGCAGCCTGGAAAAGAATTGGGAAGGGGGCTACACCTTC. As protein: CASSLEKNWEGGYTF.

The gene calls are TRBV19 and TRBJ2-3; D ambiguous. The V gene lost 7 bases and the J gene lost 8 bases, with 19 bases spanning the gap. CDR3 length: 14 amino acids. Germline V gene sequence: CDR1 LNHDA, CDR2 SQIVND (reference sequence). The CDR3 here is CASKLVLASSTQYF. The CDR3 DNA reads TGTGCCAGTAAATTGGTTCTGGCGTCTAGTACGCAGTATTTT.

In its sample, this clonotype was seen many times. This sequence joins TRBV4-2 and TRBJ2-7; D remains unclear. The germline CDR1 and CDR2 sequences are LGHNA and YNFKEQ. V was cut by 0 bases and J by 3 bases, with 9 bases left in between. The CDR3 spans 14 residues. The CDR3 DNA is TGTGCCAGCAGCCAAGATAAATCGTTCTACGAGCAGTACTTC. It is translated as CASSQDKSFYEQYF.

Points on this clonotype: Being one base from a much bigger clone, this may be a read error. The rearrangement links TRBV20-1 to TRBJ1-5; D ambiguous. The CDR3 extends over 12 amino acids. Germline V lookup: CDR1 DFQATT, CDR2 SNEGSKA (reference sequence). The CDR3: CIAWTPNQPQHF. The CDR3 DNA follows: TGCATTGCTTGGACCCCAAATCAGCCCCAGCATTTT.

In its sample, this clonotype was seen many times. The genes are TRBV20-1 and TRBJ2-1, with 9 bases that match TRBD2. The junction had 12 bases not matched to a gene; V was cut back by 2 bases and J by 7 bases. The CDR3 contains 16 residues. In germline, CDR1 is DFQATT, CDR2 SNEGSKA (reference sequence). In DNA form, the CDR3 reads TGCAGTGCTAGACCTCGACTAGCGGTAGGGGGGAATGAGCAGTTCTTC. It encodes CSARPRLAVGGNEQFF.

The chain combines TRBV30 with TRBJ2-1, with TRBD2 matching over 7 bases. This CDR3 comprises 17 residues. Trimming cost V 3 bases and J 6 bases; bases outside gene matches: 17. Germline V gives CDR1 GTSNPN, CDR2 SVGIG (reference sequence). CDR3 protein: CAWSDSSSGVLINEQFF. CDR3 nucleotides: TGTGCCTGGAGCGACTCCTCCAGCGGGGTTCTCATCAATGAGCAGTTCTTC. Full variable domain (remainder filled in from reference TRBV30 and TRBJ2-1): SQTIHQWPATLVQPVGSPLSLECTVEGTSNPNLYWYRQAAGRGLQLLFYSVGIGQISSEVPQNLSASRPQDRQFILSSKKLLLSDSGFYLCAWSDSSSGVLINEQFFGPGTRLTVL.

At least ten counts were recorded for this clonotype. The rearrangement uses TRBV12-3 or TRBV12-4 and TRBJ1-1, with 8 bases matching TRBD1. The CDR3 loop spans 12 amino acids. Trimming removed 5 bases from V and 8 bases from J; junction bases left unmatched: 4. The CDR3 loop is CASSQWTGEAFF. The CDR3 nucleotides are TGTGCCAGCAGTCAGTGGACAGGGGAAGCTTTCTTT.

This clonotype was seen repeatedly, ten times or more. J is TRBJ2-3 and V is TRBV5-6, with D hard to call. Trimming left V 2 bases short and J 1 base short, with 5 bases between. Germline V gene data show CDR1 as SGHDT and CDR2 as YYEEEE. CDR3 length: 13 residues. CDR3 sequence (DNA): TGTGCCAGCAGCTTCCGAGGCACAGATACGCAGTATTTT. This gives the protein CASSFRGTDTQYF. Supplemented by reference TRBV5-6 and TRBJ2-3, the full variable domain reads DAGVTQSPTHLIKTRGQQVTLRCSPKSGHDTVSWYQQALGQGPQFIFQYYEEEERQRGNFPDRFSGHQFPNYSSELNVNALLLGDSALYLCASSFRGTDTQYFGPGTRLTVL.

This clonotype was seen repeatedly, ten times or more. The genes are TRBV20-1 and TRBJ1-3; 9 nucleotides align to TRBD1. Germline-derived CDR1 and CDR2 are DFQATT and SNEGSKA (reference sequence). The CDR3 extends over 14 amino acids. The V segment lost 6 bases and the J segment 1 base; nucleotides outside the gene matches: 4. The DNA of the CDR3 is TGCAGTGCGGGACAGGGTCTATCTGGAAACACCATATATTTT. Protein: CSAGQGLSGNTIYF.

This clonotype was picked up many times. The rearrangement joins TRBV29-1 to TRBJ1-2, with D possibly being TRBD1 (6 bases). Trimming left V 5 bases short and J 6 bases short, with 13 bases between. Looked up from germline, CDR1 is SQVTM and CDR2 is ANQGSEA. The length of the CDR3 is 12 residues. CDR3 protein: CSVYRQVDGYTF. The CDR3 nucleotides are TGCAGCGTTTATCGACAGGTTGATGGCTACACCTTC.

Ten or more counts support this clonotype. The rearrangement links TRBV12-3 or TRBV12-4 to TRBJ2-3, with D unresolved. CDR3 length equals 15 residues. Trimming shortened V by 3 bases and J by 2 bases, and 12 bases separated the two germline ends. The CDR3 DNA is TGTGCCAGCAGTTTGAAACTATCAAACACAGATACGCAGTATTTT. Amino acid sequence: CASSLKLSNTDTQYF.

There are many counts of this clonotype. V gene TRBV28 combines with J gene TRBJ2-1, with 7 bases identical to TRBD2. The CDR3 contains 18 residues. CDR1 is MDHEN and CDR2 is SYDVKM in the germline V gene. Trimming took 4 bases from V and 3 from J; bases not matched to a gene: 15. The CDR3 region has the DNA TGTGCCAGCAGTTCCCTGTCCTCAACGGCGGGGGTCTACAATGAGCAGTTCTTC. As protein: CASSSLSSTAGVYNEQFF.

In this sample, this clonotype turned up a few times. The chain recombines TRBV7-3 with TRBJ2-3; the match to TRBD1 covers 8 bases. The germline gives CDR1 SGHTA, CDR2 FQGTGA. The V segment lost 3 bases and the J segment 2 bases; nucleotides outside the gene matches: 10. The CDR3 has 17 amino acids. CDR3 bases: TGTGCCAGCAGCTTGAGGGACAGGTCGGAGGACACAGATACGCAGTATTTT. Protein: CASSLRDRSEDTDTQYF.

This clonotype showed up just a few times. The chain joins TRBV7-3 to TRBJ1-2; 10 nucleotides align to TRBD1. The germline V gene has CDR1 SGHTA and CDR2 FQGTGA. The CDR3 consists of 14 residues. Trimming took 4 bases from V and 3 from J; bases not matched to a gene: 2. The CDR3, as DNA: TGTGCCAGCAGCTCTGGGACAGGGGACTATGGCTACACCTTC. It specifies CASSSGTGDYGYTF.

The V call is TRBV7-9, the J call TRBJ1-6; 7 positions match TRBD1. In germline, CDR1 is SEHNR, CDR2 FQNEAQ (reference sequence). The V gene end was trimmed by 5 bases and the J gene end by 5 bases; junction bases not matched to a gene: 9. CDR3 length: 16 amino acids. This CDR3 is CASSLGTVSNNSPLHF. The CDR3 coding sequence is TGTGCCAGCAGCCTGGGGACAGTCTCGAATAATTCACCCCTCCACTTT.

This clonotype showed up many times. This chain uses TRBV24-1 with TRBJ2-3, with D perhaps matching TRBD1 (5 bases). The CDR3 totals 16 residues. CDR1 and CDR2 from the germline V gene are KGHDR and SFDVKD. With 1 base removed from V and 5 bases from J, the gap between germline ends came to 15 bases. CDR3 residues: CATSDFSGSQGDTQYF. As DNA, the CDR3 is TGTGCCACCAGTGATTTCTCAGGGTCGCAGGGAGATACGCAGTATTTT.

This clonotype was observed many times. This rearrangement joins TRBV21-1 to TRBJ1-1. TRBV21-1 is listed as a pseudogene. This CDR3 has 16 amino acids. The DNA of the CDR3 is TGTGCCAGCAGCAAAGCGCTTGAACACTTGAACACTGAAGCTTTCTTT. It codes for CASSKALEHLNTEAFF.

At least ten counts were recorded for this clonotype. The V gene is TRBV29-1, the J gene TRBJ1-1, with D perhaps TRBD1 (6 bases). Germline assignment: CDR1 SQVTM and CDR2 ANQGSEA. The CDR3 sequence is 14 residues long. V shed 4 bases and J shed 6 bases, with 18 bases lying between them. CDR3 residues: CSVGAPGASSEAFF. CDR3 DNA sequence: TGCAGCGTTGGTGCGCCAGGGGCGAGCTCTGAAGCTTTCTTT.

V and J are TRBV18 and TRBJ1-6, with TRBD1 as a possible D gene (5 bases). This CDR3 has 15 residues. Germline CDR1 and CDR2: KGHSH and LQKENI. Trimming stripped 5 bases from V and 9 bases from J, with 17 bases between. The CDR3 DNA sequence: TGTGCCAGCTCAGTCCGGGACGCGGTTCGTTCACCCCTCCACTTT. Its translation: CASSVRDAVRSPLHF.

For this clonotype: A clone one base away is much larger, so this may be a read error. This CDR3 fails to terminate in the conserved phenylalanine or tryptophan, so it likely reflects a read error. It is unclear where the CDR3 begins or ends on the DNA, so no DNA is shown, and the CDR3 is as TCRdb lists it. The rearrangement uses TRBV21-1 and TRBJ2-7; the table gives TRBD1 as D, unverified against the DNA. TRBV21-1 is described as a pseudogene. The CDR3 sequence runs 14 residues, both termini included. CDR3 loop: CASSKIQGAYEQYI.

This clonotype was seen a handful of times. The chain links TRBV6-6 to TRBJ1-2; 9 bases align to TRBD1. V lost 5 bases and J lost 7; bases outside the gene matches: 2. CDR3 size: 12 residues. Germline assignment: CDR1 MNHNY and CDR2 SVGAGI (reference sequence). This CDR3 is CASSTGGFGYTF. In DNA form, the CDR3 reads TGTGCCAGCAGTACAGGGGGCTTTGGCTACACCTTC.

This clonotype has a count of ten or more. The V gene is TRBV7-9, the J gene TRBJ2-7; TRBD1 matches 7 bases. The germline CDR1 and CDR2 sequences are SEHNR and FQNEAQ (reference sequence). The CDR3 spans 12 residues. Trimming took 4 bases from V and 5 from J; bases not matched to a gene: 2. The CDR3 DNA is TGTGCCAGCAGCTGGGGACAGAACGAGCAGTACGTC. Amino acids: CASSWGQNEQYV.

This rearrangement joins TRBV28 to TRBJ1-2; D might be TRBD1 (6 bases). The CDR3 covers 16 residues. Trimming pared 3 bases from V and 3 bases from J, leaving 17 bases between. CDR1 is MDHEN and CDR2 is SYDVKM in the germline V gene. The CDR3 here is CASSFTQGAGDYGYTF. CDR3 sequence (DNA): TGTGCCAGCAGTTTTACCCAGGGCGCAGGGGACTATGGCTACACCTTC.

As for this clonotype: Just one base apart from a much larger clone, this may be a read error. This sequence joins TRBV7-9 and TRBJ2-5; D is uncertain. Trimming took off 5 bases at V and 3 bases at J, with 22 bases between the two ends. Germline CDR1 is SEHNR and CDR2 is FQNEAQ (reference sequence). The CDR3 runs 17 residues. The CDR3 DNA reads as TGTGCCAGCAGCCTCCCCAGAGTAGGCAGAAACAAAGAGACCCAGTACTTC. Translation gives CASSLPRVGRNKETQYF.

This chain uses TRBV12-3 or TRBV12-4 with TRBJ1-1; no definite D call. V was shortened by 7 bases and J by 5 bases, with 14 bases between the two germline ends. The CDR3 has 13 residues. In DNA form, the CDR3 reads TGTGCCAGCAATGAAGCCGGAGGGACTGAAGCTTTCTTT. It specifies CASNEAGGTEAFF.

This clonotype occurred many times. The chain carries TRBV7-2 and TRBJ2-7; no clear D. V shed 1 base and J shed 5 bases, with 9 bases lying between them. CDR3 size: 13 residues. CDR1 is SGHTA and CDR2 is FQGNSA in the germline V gene. The CDR3 nucleotides are TGTGCCAGCAGCTTAGTTTCAGTCCACGAGCAGTACTTC. Its translation: CASSLVSVHEQYF.

This clonotype was seen ten or more times. V gene TRBV7-2 combines with J gene TRBJ1-3; D gene ambiguous. Germline-derived CDR1 and CDR2 are SGHTA and FQGNSA. The CDR3 has 15 amino acids. V lost 0 bases, J lost 3 bases, and 9 bases lay in between. The CDR3 region has the DNA TGTGCCAGCAGCTTAGCGCTTGTACTTGGAAACACCATATATTTT. The encoded protein is CASSLALVLGNTIYF.

The V gene is TRBV12-3 or TRBV12-4, the J gene TRBJ1-2; unclear D gene. The V gene lost 6 bases and the J gene lost 5 bases, with 10 bases spanning the gap. The CDR3 consists of 12 residues. The CDR3 here is CASRSSGYGYTF. For the CDR3, the DNA is TGTGCCAGCAGGTCAAGCGGGTATGGCTACACCTTC.

This clonotype showed up many times. The rearrangement uses TRBV10-3 and TRBJ2-7; unclear D gene. V lost 4 bases, J lost 2 bases, and 9 bases lay in between. Germline CDR1 and CDR2: ENHRY and SYGVKD. This CDR3 has 13 residues. The CDR3 DNA reads TGTGCCATCAGTGTTGGGGTAGCCTACGAGCAGTACTTC. This sequence encodes CAISVGVAYEQYF.